What follows is one T cell receptor (beta chain) and its context. The data originate from a study of PD-1 and CTLA-4 blockade in melanoma. Here immunoSEQ multiplex PCR was the method, and the copy in TCRdb shows in-frame clones only, minus some. The sample has tens of thousands of clones, about nine tenths seen once; the top ten hold approximately 6.4%. Germline assignment: CDR1 SEHNR and CDR2 FQNEAQ (reference sequence). V lost 4 bases and J lost 2; bases outside the gene matches: 4. The CDR3 is 15 residues long. The sequence came from a human donor with melanoma. The specimen comprised CD8+ T cells from peripheral blood, sampled from a patient given anti-PD-1 treatment. The chain couples TRBV7-9 to TRBJ2-3, with TRBD2 matching over 9 bases. The DNA for the CDR3 is TGTGCCAGCAGCTCCATAGCGGGGGTCACAGATACGCAGTATTTT. Its translation: CASSSIAGVTDTQYF.